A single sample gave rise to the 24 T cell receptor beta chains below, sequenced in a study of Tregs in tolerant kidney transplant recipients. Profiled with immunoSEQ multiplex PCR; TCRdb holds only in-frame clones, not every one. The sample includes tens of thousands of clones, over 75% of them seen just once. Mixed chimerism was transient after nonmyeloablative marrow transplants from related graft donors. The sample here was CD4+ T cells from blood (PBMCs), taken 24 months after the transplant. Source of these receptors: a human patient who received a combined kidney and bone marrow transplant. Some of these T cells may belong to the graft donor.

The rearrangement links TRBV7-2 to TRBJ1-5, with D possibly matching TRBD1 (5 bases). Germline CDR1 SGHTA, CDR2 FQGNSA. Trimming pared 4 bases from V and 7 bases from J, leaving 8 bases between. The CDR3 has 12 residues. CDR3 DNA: TGTGCCAGCAGCTCGTACAGGCAGCCCCAGCATTTT. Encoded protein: CASSSYRQPQHF.

CDR3 residues: CATGGATKNIQYF. CDR3 in DNA: TGTGCTACAGGGGGCGCTACCAAAAACATTCAGTACTTC. This chain links TRBV27 with TRBJ2-4; 9 bases are shared with TRBD1. Germline lookup yields CDR1 MNHEY and CDR2 SMNVEV (reference sequence). The CDR3 runs to 13 residues.

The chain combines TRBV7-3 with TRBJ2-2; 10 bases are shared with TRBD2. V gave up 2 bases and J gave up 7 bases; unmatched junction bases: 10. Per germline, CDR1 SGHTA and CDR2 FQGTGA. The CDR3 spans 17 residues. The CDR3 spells CASSLRPAGGRFGELFF. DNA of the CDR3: TGTGCCAGCAGCTTACGGCCAGCGGGAGGGAGGTTCGGGGAGCTGTTTTTT.

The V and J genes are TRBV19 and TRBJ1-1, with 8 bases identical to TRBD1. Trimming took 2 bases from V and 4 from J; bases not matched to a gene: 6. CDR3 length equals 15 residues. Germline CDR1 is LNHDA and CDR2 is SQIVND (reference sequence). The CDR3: CASSIRKTGGTEAFF. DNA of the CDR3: TGTGCCAGTAGTATACGGAAAACAGGGGGCACTGAAGCTTTCTTT.

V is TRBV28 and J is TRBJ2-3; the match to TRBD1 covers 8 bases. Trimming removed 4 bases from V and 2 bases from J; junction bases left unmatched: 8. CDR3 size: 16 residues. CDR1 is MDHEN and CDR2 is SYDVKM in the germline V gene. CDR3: CASSSRQGRFTDTQYF. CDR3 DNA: TGTGCCAGCAGTTCAAGACAGGGGAGATTCACAGATACGCAGTATTTT.

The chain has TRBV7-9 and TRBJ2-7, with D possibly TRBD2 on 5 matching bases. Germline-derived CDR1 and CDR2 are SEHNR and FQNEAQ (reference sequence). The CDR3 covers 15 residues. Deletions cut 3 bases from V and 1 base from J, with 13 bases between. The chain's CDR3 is CASSFGRVSSYEQYF. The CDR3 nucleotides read TGTGCCAGCAGCTTCGGGCGGGTTTCTTCCTACGAGCAGTACTTC. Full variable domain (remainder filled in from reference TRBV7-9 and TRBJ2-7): DTGVSQNPRHKITKRGQNVTFRCDPISEHNRLYWYRQTLGQGPEFLTYFQNEAQLEKSRLLSDRFSAERPKGSFSTLEIQRTEQGDSAMYLCASSFGRVSSYEQYFGPGTRLTVT.

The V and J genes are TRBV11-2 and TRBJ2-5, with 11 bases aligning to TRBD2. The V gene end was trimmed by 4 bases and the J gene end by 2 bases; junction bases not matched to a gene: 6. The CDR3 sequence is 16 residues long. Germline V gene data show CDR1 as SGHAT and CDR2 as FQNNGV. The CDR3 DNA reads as TGTGCCAGCAGCTCCGGGACTAGCGGCTGGCAAGAGACCCAGTACTTC. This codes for CASSSGTSGWQETQYF.

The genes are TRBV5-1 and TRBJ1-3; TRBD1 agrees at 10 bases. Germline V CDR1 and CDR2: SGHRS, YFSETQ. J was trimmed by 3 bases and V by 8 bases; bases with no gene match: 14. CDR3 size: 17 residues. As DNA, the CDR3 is TGCGCCAGTTATTCCGGGACAGGGGTTTCGAATGGAAACACCATATATTTT. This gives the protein CASYSGTGVSNGNTIYF.

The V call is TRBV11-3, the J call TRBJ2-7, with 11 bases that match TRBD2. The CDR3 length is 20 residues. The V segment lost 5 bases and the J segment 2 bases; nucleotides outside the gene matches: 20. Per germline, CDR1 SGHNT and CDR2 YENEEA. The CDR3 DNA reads TGTGCCAGCAGCCTCCCTCTAGGACTAGCGGGTGAGGCCATCCCCTACGAGCAGTACTTC. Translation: CASSLPLGLAGEAIPYEQYF.

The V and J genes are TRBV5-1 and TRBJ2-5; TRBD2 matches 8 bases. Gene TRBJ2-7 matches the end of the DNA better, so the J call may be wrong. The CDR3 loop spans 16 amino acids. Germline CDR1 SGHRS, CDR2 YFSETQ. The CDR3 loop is CASSLESGGNSYEQYF. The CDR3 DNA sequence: TGCGCCAGCAGCTTGGAAAGCGGGGGCAACTCCTACGAGCAGTACTTC.

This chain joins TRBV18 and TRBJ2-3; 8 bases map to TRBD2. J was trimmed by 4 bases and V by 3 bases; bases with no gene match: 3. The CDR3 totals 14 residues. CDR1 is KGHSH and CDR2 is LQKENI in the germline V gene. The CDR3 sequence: CASSPGLGADTQYF. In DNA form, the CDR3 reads TGTGCCAGCTCACCGGGACTAGGGGCAGATACGCAGTATTTT.

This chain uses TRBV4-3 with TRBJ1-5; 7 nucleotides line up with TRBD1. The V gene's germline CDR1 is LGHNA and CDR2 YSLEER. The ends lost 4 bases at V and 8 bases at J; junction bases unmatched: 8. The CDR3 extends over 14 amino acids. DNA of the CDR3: TGCGCCAGCAGCCCGAAACAGGGGATGGAGCCCCAGCATTTT. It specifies CASSPKQGMEPQHF.

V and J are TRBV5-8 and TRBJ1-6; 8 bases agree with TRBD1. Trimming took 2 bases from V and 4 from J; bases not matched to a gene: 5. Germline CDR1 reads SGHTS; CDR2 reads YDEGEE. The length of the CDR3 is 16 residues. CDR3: CASSLGRDRYNSPLHF. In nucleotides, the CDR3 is TGTGCCAGCAGCTTAGGCCGGGACAGGTATAATTCACCCCTCCACTTT.

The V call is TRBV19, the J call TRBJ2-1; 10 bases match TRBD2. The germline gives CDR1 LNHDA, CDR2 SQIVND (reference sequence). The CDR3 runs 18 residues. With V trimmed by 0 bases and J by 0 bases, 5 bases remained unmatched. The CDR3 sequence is CASSIDRAGGLSYNEQFF. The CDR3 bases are TGTGCCAGTAGTATAGATAGAGCGGGGGGGCTCTCCTACAATGAGCAGTTCTTC.

Here the CDR3 reads CATSRDIDRQNEKLFF. The DNA of the CDR3 is TGTGCCACCAGCAGAGATATCGACAGGCAAAATGAAAAACTGTTTTTT. The rearrangement uses TRBV15 and TRBJ1-4; weak D call: TRBD1 (6 bases). Germline assignment: CDR1 LNHNV and CDR2 YYDKDF (reference sequence). This CDR3 has 16 residues. The V end lost 0 bases, the J end lost 5 bases, and 13 bases lay between the germline ends.

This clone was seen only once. CDR3 sequence (DNA): TGCAGCGTTGAAGATTGGGAGACATGGGGGGTTGAGCAGTACTTC. Protein: CSVEDWETWGVEQYF. The V call is TRBV29-1, the J call TRBJ2-7, with TRBD2 as a possible D gene (6 bases). Trimming shortened V by 0 bases and J by 7 bases, and 19 bases separated the two germline ends. Germline lookup yields CDR1 SQVTM and CDR2 ANQGSEA. The CDR3 is 15 amino acids.

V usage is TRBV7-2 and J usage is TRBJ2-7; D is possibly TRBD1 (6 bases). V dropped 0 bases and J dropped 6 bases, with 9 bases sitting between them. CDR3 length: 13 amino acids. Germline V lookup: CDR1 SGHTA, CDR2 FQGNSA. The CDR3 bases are TGTGCCAGCAGCTTAGCTTCAGGGGCCGAGCAGTACTTC. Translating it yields CASSLASGAEQYF. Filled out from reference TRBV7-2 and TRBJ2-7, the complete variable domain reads GAGVSQSPSNKVTEKGKDVELRCDPISGHTALYWYRQSLGQGLEFLIYFQGNSAPDKSGLPSDRFSAERTGGSVSTLTIQRTQQEDSAVYLCASSLASGAEQYFGPGTRLTVT.

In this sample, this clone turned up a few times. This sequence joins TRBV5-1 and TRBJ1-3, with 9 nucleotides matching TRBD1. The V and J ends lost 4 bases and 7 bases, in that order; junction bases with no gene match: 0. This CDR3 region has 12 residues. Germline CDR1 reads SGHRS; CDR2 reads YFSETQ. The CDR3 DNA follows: TGCGCCAGCAGCGGACAGGGGAACACCATATATTTT. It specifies CASSGQGNTIYF.

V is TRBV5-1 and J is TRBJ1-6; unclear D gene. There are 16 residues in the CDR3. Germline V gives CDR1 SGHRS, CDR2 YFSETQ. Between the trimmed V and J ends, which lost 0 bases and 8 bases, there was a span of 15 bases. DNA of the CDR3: TGCGCCAGCAGCTTGGCCGGAGGGCCCTGGGATTCACCCCTCCACTTT. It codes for CASSLAGGPWDSPLHF.

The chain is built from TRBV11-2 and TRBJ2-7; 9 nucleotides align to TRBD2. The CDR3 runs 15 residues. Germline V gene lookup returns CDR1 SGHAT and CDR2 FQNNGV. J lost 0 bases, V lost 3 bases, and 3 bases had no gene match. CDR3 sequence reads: CASSFTSGPSYEQYF. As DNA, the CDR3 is TGTGCCAGCAGCTTTACTAGCGGGCCCTCCTACGAGCAGTACTTC.

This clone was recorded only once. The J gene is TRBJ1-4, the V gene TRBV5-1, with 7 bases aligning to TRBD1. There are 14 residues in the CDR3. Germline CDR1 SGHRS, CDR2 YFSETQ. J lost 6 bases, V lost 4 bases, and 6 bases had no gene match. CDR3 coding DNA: TGCGCCAGCAGCCTGACAGGGCTGTATGAAAAACTGTTTTTT. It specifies CASSLTGLYEKLFF.

Written as DNA, the CDR3 is TGTGCCAGCTCACCACGGCAACTAGCTCTTAATTACAATGAGCAGTTCTTC. Translation: CASSPRQLALNYNEQFF. The chain recombines TRBV18 with TRBJ2-1, with D possibly TRBD2 on 6 matching bases. Germline V gene data show CDR1 as KGHSH and CDR2 as LQKENI. Trimming cost V 1 base and J 4 bases, with 17 bases left between them. The CDR3 covers 17 residues.

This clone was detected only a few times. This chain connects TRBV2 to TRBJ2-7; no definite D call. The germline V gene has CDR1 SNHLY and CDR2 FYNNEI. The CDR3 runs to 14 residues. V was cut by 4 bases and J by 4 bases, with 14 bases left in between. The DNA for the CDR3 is TGTGCCAGCAGTGGATGGCCCACTAATTACGAGCAGTACTTC. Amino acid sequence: CASSGWPTNYEQYF.

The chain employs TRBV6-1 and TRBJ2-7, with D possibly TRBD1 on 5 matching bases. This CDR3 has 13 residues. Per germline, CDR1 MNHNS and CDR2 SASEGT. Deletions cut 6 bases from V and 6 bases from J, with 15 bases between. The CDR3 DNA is TGTGCCAGCAGATCGACTCCCCAGGGCGAGCAGTACTTC. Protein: CASRSTPQGEQYF.